This TCR beta chain was sequenced for a study of blood T cell repertoires in COVID-19. Study information: Spain, Italy and the United States supplied samples that represented acute and convalescent COVID-19.

Libraries were prepared by immunoSEQ multiplex PCR; TCRdb keeps only in-frame clonotypes and omits some of them. The sample carries roughly 340,000 clones, more than 75% recorded once. The study assigned cohorts using participant-reported clinical history. From germline, CDR1 is MRHNA and CDR2 SNTAGT. The CDR3 is 15 residues long. The ends lost 0 bases at V and 9 bases at J; junction bases unmatched: 8. The chain couples TRBV6-4 to TRBJ2-1; 7 bases fit TRBD2. The specimen sequenced was PBMCs or T cells enriched from blood (not recorded which). This TCR was recovered from a man in his forties in a cohort exposed to, infected with or recovered from COVID-19 (not recorded which). The CDR3 DNA sequence: TGTGCCAGCAGTGACTCGGGAGGGCCGGCGGGTGAGCAGTTCTTC. As protein: CASSDSGGPAGEQFF.